Listed below are T cell receptor beta chains from one sample, sequenced in a study of blood T cell repertoires in COVID-19. TCRdb keeps only in-frame clones here, not all; method: immunoSEQ multiplex PCR. The table includes 90,000 to 120,000 clones, just over 85% detected once. The sample comprised peripheral blood. Source of these receptors: a human donor in a cohort sampled during active COVID-19. CDR3s include the opening cysteine and the closing phenylalanine or tryptophan. Fields, in order: V gene, clone size, CDR3 length, J gene, D gene, CDR3 DNA, CDR3 protein. A D gene is named only where the DNA matches it firmly. Size is omitted from some rows. Given values are once, few, many or a class for expanded clones.

>TRBV5-1|-|18|TRBJ2-6|-
TGCGCCAGCAGCTACTCCGGGACATCGAGCTCTGGGGCCAACGTCCTGACTTTC
CASSYSGTSSSGANVLTF
>TRBV6-1|-|15|TRBJ1-5|-
TGTGCCAGCAGTGAAGCGACATATAGCAATCAGCCCCAGCATTTT
CASSEATYSNQPQHF
>TRBV19|-|14|TRBJ2-7|-
TGTGCCAGTAGTATTCGACAGAGCTCCTACGAGCAGTACTTC
CASSIRQSSYEQYF
>TRBV1|-|14|TRBJ2-5|-
TGCACCAGCAGCCAGGACTGTCCTCGGGAGACCCAGTACTTC
CTSSQDCPRETQYF
>TRBV5-6|once|15|TRBJ2-3|TRBD1
TGTGCCAGCAGCCTCGAGGACAGGGACCCAGATACGCAGTATTTT
CASSLEDRDPDTQYF
>TRBV7-2|-|13|TRBJ1-2|TRBD1
TGTGCCAGCAGCCCGCGACAGGGCTATGGCTACACCTTC
CASSPRQGYGYTF
>TRBV28|few|14|TRBJ2-1|-
TGTGCCAGCAGTTTAAGCGAACCCTACAATGAGCAGTTCTTC
CASSLSEPYNEQFF
>TRBV4-2|-|15|TRBJ2-7|TRBD2
TGTGCCAGCAGCCAGGGACTAGCGGCCTCCTACGAGCAGTACTTC
CASSQGLAASYEQYF
>TRBV7-9|-|12|TRBJ2-5|-
TGTGCCAGCAGCTTCCCGGAGGGGACCCAGTACTTC
CASSFPEGTQYF
>TRBV4-1|once|16|TRBJ2-3|-
TGCGCCAGCAGCCAAGACGCCAGGCCAAGCACAGATACGCAGTATTTT
CASSQDARPSTDTQYF
>TRBV27|-|14|TRBJ1-4|-
TGTGCCAGCAGTGGGGGGGCGTCTAATGAAAAACTGTTTTTT
CASSGGASNEKLFF
>TRBV19|-|18|TRBJ2-5|TRBD2
TGTGCCAGTACCCCGGCCCCTGGGACTAGCGGGCTACAAGAGACCCAGTACTTC
CASTPAPGTSGLQETQYF
>TRBV6-1|-|17|TRBJ2-2|TRBD2
TGTGCCAGCAGTGGAACGGGACTAGCGGGAGTCATCGGGGAGCTGTTTTTT
CASSGTGLAGVIGELFF
>TRBV2|-|12|TRBJ1-6|TRBD1
TGTGCCGGGGGACAGGGAAATTCACCCCTCCACTTT
CAGGQGNSPLHF
>TRBV28|-|17|TRBJ1-3|-
TGTGCCAGCAGTTTACGGGGTGAACTCTCTTCTGGAAACACCATATATTTT
CASSLRGELSSGNTIYF
>TRBV5-5|-|19|TRBJ2-6|TRBD1
TGTGCCAGCAGCACCTTCCCCGGGACAGGGCCCTCTGGGGCCAACGTCCTGACTTTC
CASSTFPGTGPSGANVLTF
>TRBV2|-|18|TRBJ2-2|-
TGTGCCAGCAGTGATCGCGCCCAATCTTTTTTTACCACCGGGGAGCTGTTTTTT
CASSDRAQSFFTTGELFF
>TRBV5-1|-|15|TRBJ1-2|TRBD1
TGCGCCAGCAGCCGAGGACAGGGAGGATTTGATGGCTACACCTTC
CASSRGQGGFDGYTF
>TRBV10-3|-|14|TRBJ2-4|-
TGTGCCATCAGTGAATCTGGGGCAGGAAACATTCAGTACTTC
CAISESGAGNIQYF
>TRBV5-1|-|11|TRBJ2-7|-
TGCGCCAGCAGCTCGGGGTACGAGCAGTACTTC
CASSSGYEQYF
>TRBV10-3|-|17|TRBJ2-7|TRBD2
TGTGCCATCAGTGAGTCGGGCTTGGCGGGAGTTGACTACGAGCAGTACTTC
CAISESGLAGVDYEQYF
>TRBV30|-|12|TRBJ1-1|-
TGTGCCTGGATAAATGGCGGGGGCGAAGCTTTCTTT
CAWINGGGEAFF
>TRBV9|once|14|TRBJ1-3|-
TGTGCCAGCAGCCTTGACAGCTCTGGAAACACCATATATTTT
CASSLDSSGNTIYF
>TRBV5-1|-|15|TRBJ2-1|TRBD2
TGCGCCAGCAGCTTGTCAGCGGGGGGGCCGGGTGAGCAGTTCTTC
CASSLSAGGPGEQFF